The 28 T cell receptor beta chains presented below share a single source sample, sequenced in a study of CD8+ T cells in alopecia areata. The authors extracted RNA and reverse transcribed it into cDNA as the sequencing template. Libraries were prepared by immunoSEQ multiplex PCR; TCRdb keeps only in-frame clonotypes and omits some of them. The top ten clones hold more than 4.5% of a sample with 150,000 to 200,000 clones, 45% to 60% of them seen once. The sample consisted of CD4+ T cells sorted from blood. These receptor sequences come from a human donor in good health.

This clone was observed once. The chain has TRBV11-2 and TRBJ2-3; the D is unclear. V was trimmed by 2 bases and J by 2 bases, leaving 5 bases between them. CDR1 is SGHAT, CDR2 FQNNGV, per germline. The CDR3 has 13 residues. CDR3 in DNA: TGTGCCAGCAGCTTAACCCACACAGATACGCAGTATTTT. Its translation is CASSLTHTDTQYF.

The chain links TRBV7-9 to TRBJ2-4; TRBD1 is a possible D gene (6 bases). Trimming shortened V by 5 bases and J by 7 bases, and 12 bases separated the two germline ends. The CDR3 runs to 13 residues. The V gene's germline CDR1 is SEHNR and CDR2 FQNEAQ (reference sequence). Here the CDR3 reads CASSEQTGNIQYF. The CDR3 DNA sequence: TGTGCCAGCAGCGAACAAACAGGGAACATTCAGTACTTC.

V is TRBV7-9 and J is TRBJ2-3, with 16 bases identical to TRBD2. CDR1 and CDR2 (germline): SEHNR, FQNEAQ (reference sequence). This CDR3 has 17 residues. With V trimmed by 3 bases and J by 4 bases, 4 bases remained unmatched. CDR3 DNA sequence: TGTGCCAGCAGCTTCTGGGGACTAGCGGGAGGGGCAGATACGCAGTATTTT. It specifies CASSFWGLAGGADTQYF.

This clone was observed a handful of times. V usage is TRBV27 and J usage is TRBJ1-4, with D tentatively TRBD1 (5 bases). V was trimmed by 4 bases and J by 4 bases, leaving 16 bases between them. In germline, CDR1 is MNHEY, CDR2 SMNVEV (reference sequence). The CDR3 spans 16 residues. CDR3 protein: CASSSRGSLINEKLFF. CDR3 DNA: TGTGCCAGCAGTTCTCGGGGGTCACTCATTAATGAAAAACTGTTTTTT.

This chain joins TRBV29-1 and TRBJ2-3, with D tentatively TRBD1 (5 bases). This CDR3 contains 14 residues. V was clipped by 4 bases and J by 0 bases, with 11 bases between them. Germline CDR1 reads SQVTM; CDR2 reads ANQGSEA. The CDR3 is CSVGMTVSTDTQYF. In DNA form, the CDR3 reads TGCAGCGTTGGAATGACAGTTAGCACAGATACGCAGTATTTT.

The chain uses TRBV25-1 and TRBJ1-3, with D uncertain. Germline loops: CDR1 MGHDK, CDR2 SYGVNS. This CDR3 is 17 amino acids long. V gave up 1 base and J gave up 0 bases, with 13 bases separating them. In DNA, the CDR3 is TGTGCCAGCAGTGAATCTCGTCTGGGGATCTCTGGAAACACCATATATTTT. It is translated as CASSESRLGISGNTIYF.

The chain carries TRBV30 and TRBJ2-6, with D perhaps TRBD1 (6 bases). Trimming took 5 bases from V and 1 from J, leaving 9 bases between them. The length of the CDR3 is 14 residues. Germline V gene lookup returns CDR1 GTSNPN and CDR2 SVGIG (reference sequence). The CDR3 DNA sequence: TGTGCCTGGTTTACAGGGTCTGGGGCCAACGTCCTGACTTTC. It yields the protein CAWFTGSGANVLTF. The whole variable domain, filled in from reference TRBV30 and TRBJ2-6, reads SQTIHQWPATLVQPVGSPLSLECTVEGTSNPNLYWYRQAAGRGLQLLFYSVGIGQISSEVPQNLSASRPQDRQFILSSKKLLLSDSGFYLCAWFTGSGANVLTFGAGSRLTVL.

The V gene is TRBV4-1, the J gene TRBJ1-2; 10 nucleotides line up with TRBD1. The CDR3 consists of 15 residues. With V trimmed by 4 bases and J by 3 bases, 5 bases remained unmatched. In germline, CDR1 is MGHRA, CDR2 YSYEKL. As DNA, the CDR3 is TGCGCCAGCAGCCGAACCGGGACAGGGGACTATGGCTACACCTTC. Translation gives CASSRTGTGDYGYTF.

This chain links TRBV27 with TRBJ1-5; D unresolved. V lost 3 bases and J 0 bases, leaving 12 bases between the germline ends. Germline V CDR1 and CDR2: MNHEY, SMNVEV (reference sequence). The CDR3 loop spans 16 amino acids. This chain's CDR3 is CASSLVGQFSNQPQHF. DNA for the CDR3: TGTGCCAGCAGTTTGGTTGGGCAGTTTAGCAATCAGCCCCAGCATTTT.

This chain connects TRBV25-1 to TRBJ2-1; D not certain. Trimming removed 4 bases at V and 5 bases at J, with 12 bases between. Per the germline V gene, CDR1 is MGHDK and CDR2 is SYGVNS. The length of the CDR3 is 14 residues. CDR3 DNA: TGTGCCAGCAGTGGTGAAGGGCCCAACAATGAGCAGTTCTTC. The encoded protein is CASSGEGPNNEQFF.

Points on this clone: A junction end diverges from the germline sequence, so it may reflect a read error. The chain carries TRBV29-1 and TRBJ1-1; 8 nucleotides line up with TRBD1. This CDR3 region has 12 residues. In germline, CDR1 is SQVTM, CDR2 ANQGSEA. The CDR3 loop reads CSVSGTGPERIF. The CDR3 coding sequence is TGCAGCGTTTCCGGGACAGGACCCGAGAGGATCTTT.

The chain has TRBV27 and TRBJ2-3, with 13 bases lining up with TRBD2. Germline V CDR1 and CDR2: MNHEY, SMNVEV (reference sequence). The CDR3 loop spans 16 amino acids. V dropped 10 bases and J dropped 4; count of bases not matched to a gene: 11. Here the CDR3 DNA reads TGTGCCAAGCAATCCCCAGGACTAGCGGGAGCAGATACGCAGTATTTT. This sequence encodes CAKQSPGLAGADTQYF.

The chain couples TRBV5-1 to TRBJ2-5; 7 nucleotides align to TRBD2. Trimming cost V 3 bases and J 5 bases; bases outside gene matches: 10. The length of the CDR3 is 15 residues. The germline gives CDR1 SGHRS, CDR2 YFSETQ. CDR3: CASSYRGDPWETQYF. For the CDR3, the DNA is TGCGCCAGCAGCTACCGGGGGGACCCCTGGGAGACCCAGTACTTC. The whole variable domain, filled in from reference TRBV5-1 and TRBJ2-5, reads KAGVTQTPRYLIKTRGQQVTLSCSPISGHRSVSWYQQTPGQGLQFLFEYFSETQRNKGNFPGRFSGRQFSNSRSEMNVSTLELGDSALYLCASSYRGDPWETQYFGPGTRLLVL.

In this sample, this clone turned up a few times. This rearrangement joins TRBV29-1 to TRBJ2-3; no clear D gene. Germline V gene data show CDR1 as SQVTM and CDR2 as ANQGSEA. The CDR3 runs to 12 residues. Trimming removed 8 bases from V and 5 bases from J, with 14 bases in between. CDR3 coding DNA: TGCAGCCTGTCCCAATGGAAAGATACGCAGTATTTT. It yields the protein CSLSQWKDTQYF.

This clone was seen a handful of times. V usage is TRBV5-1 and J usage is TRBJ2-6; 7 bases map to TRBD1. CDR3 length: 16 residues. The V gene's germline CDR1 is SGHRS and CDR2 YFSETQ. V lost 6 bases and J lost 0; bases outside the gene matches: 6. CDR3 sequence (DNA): TGCGCCAGCACCCCGGACAGGTTCTCTGGGGCCAACGTCCTGACTTTC. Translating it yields CASTPDRFSGANVLTF.

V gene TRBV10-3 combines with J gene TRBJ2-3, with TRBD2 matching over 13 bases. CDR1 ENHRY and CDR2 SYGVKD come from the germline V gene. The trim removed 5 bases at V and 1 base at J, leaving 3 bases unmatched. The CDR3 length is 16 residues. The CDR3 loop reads CAISTLAGGGTDTQYF. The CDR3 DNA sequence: TGTGCCATCAGTACACTAGCGGGAGGGGGCACAGATACGCAGTATTTT.

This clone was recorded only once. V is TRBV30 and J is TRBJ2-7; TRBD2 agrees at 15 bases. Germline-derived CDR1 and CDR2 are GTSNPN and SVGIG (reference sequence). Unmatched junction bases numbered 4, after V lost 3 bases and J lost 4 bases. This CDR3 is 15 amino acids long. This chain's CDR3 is CAWRWTSGRAYEQYF. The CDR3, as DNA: TGTGCCTGGAGGTGGACTAGCGGGAGGGCTTACGAGCAGTACTTC.

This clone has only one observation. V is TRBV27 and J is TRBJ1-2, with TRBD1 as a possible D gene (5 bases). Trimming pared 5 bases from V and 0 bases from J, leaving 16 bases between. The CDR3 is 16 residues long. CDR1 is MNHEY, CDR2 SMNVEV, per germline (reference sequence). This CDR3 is CASSVSAGVPNYGYTF. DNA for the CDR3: TGTGCCAGCAGTGTCTCAGCGGGGGTCCCTAACTATGGCTACACCTTC.

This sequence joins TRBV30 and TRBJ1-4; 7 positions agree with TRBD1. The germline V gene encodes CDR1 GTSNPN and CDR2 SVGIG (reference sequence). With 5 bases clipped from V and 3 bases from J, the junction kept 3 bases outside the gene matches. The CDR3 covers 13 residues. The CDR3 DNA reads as TGTGCCTGGGCCAGGGGGGCTAATGAAAAACTGTTTTTT. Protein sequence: CAWARGANEKLFF.

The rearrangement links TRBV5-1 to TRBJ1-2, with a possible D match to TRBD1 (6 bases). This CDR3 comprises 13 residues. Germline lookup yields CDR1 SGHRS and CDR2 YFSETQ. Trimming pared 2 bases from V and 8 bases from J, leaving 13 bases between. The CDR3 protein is CASSFLTGSGYTF. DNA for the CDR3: TGCGCCAGCAGCTTTCTTACAGGGTCCGGCTACACCTTC.

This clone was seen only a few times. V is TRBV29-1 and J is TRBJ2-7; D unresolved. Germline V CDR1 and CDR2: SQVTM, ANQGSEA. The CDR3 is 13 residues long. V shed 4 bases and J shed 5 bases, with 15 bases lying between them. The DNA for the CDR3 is TGCAGCGTTGTATCGGTAGATTTCAACGAGCAGTACTTC. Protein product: CSVVSVDFNEQYF.

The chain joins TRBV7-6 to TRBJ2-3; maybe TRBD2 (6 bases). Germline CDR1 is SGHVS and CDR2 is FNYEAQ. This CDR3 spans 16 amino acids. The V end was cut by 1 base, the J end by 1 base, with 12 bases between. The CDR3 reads CASSLGLGGGTDTQYF. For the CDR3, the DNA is TGTGCCAGCAGCTTAGGGTTGGGCGGGGGCACAGATACGCAGTATTTT.

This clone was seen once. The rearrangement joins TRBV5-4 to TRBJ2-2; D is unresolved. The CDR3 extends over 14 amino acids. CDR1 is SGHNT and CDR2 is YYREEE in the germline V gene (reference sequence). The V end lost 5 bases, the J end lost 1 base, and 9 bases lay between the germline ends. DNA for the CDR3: TGTGCCAGCAGTAGGACGGGGAACACCGGGGAGCTGTTTTTT. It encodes CASSRTGNTGELFF.

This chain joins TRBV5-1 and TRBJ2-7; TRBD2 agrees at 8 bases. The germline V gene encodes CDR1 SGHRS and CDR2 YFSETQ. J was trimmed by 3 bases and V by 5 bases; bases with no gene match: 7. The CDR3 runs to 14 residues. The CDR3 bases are TGCGCCAGCAGTAAGCGGGAGCACTACTACGAGCAGTACTTC. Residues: CASSKREHYYEQYF.

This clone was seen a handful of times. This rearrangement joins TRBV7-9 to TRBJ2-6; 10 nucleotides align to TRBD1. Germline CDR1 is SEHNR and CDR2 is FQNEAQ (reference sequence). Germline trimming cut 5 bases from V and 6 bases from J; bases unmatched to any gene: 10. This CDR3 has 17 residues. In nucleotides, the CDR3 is TGTGCCAGCAGCGTCCGGGACAGGGGCCCCCTGGCCAACGTCCTGACTTTC. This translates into CASSVRDRGPLANVLTF.

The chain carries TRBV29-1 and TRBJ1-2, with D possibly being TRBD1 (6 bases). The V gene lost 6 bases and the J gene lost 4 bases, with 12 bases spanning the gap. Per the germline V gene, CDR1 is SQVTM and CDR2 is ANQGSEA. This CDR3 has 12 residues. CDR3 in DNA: TGCAGCGTACTTTCAGGGGCCTATGGCTACACCTTC. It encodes CSVLSGAYGYTF.

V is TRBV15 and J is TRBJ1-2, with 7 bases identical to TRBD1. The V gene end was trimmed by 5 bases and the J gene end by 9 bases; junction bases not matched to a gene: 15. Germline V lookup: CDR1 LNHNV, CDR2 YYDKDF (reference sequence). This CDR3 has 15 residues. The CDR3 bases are TGTGCCACCAGCCCCCTCCGACAGGGTTCAAGTAGCTACACCTTC. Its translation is CATSPLRQGSSSYTF.

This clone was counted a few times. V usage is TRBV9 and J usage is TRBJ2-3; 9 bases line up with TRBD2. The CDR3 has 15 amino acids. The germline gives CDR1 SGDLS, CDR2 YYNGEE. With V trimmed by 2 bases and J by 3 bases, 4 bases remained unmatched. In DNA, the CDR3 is TGTGCCAGCAGCGTCGCGGGAGGGGGGACAGATACGCAGTATTTT. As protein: CASSVAGGGTDTQYF.